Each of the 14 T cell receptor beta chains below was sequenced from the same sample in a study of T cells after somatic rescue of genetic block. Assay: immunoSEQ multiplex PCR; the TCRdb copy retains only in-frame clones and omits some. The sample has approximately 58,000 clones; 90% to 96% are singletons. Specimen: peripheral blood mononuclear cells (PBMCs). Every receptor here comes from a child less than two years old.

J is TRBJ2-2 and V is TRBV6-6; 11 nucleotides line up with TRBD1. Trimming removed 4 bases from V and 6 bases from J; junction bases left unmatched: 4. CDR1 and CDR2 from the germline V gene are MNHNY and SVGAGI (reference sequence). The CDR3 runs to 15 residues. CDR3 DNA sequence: TGTGCCAGCAGTTCCCAGGACAGGGGGCCCGGGGAGCTGTTTTTT. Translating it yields CASSSQDRGPGELFF.

The CDR3 DNA follows: TGTGCCAGTAGTATGAGGCGGGGCTCCTACGAGCAGTACTTC. This translates into CASSMRRGSYEQYF. The chain is built from TRBV19 and TRBJ2-7, with a tentative D call TRBD2 (6 bases). Trimming shortened V by 3 bases and J by 0 bases, and 9 bases separated the two germline ends. The V gene's germline CDR1 is LNHDA and CDR2 SQIVND (reference sequence). CDR3 size: 14 residues.

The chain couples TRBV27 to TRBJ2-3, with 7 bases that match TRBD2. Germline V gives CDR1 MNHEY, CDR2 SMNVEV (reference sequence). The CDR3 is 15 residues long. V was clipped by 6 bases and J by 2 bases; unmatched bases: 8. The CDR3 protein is CASRLRGGLTDTQYF. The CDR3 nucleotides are TGTGCCAGCAGGCTCCGCGGGGGACTCACAGATACGCAGTATTTT.

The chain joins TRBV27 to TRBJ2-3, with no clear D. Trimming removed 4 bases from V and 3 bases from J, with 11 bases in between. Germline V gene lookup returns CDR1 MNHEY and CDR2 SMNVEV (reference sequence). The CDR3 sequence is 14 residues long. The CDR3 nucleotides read TGTGCCAGCAGTTCCTTGTACCTTACAGATACGCAGTATTTT. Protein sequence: CASSSLYLTDTQYF.

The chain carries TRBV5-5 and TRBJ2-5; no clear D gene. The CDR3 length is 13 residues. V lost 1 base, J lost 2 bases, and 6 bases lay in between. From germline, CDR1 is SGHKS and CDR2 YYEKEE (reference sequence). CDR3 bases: TGTGCCAGCAGCTTGTGGGTTCAAGAGACCCAGTACTTC. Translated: CASSLWVQETQYF.

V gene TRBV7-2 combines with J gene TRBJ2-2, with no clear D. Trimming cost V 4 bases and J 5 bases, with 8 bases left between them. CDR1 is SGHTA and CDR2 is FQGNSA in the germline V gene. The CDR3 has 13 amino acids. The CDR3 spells CASSSSRTGELFF. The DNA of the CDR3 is TGTGCCAGCAGCTCGTCAAGAACCGGGGAGCTGTTTTTT.

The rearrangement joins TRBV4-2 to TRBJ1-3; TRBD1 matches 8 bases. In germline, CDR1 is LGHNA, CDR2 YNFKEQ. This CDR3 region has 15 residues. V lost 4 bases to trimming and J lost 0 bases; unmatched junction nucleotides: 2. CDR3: CASSRQGTSGNTIYF. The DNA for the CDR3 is TGTGCCAGCAGCCGACAGGGGACCTCTGGAAACACCATATATTTT.

The CDR3, as DNA: TGTGCCAGCAGCCCCTGGACCCGGTTCCAAGAGACCCAGTACTTC. Translated: CASSPWTRFQETQYF. The rearrangement uses TRBV27 and TRBJ2-5, with D unclear. Germline V lookup: CDR1 MNHEY, CDR2 SMNVEV (reference sequence). The germline V and J ends were trimmed by 6 bases and 1 base, with 15 bases remaining between them. The CDR3 is 15 residues long.

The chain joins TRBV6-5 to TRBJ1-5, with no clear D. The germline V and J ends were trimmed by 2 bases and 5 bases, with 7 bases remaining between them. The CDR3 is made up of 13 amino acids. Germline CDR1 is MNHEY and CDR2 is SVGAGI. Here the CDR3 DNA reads TGTGCCAGCAGTTACAGACCTCATCAGCCCCAGCATTTT. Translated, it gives CASSYRPHQPQHF.

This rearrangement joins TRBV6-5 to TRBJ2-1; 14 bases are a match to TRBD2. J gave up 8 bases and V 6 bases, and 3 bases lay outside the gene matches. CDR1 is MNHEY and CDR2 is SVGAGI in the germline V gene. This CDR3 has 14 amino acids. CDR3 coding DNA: TGTGCCAGCAGGGGACTAGCGGGAGTTCATGAGCAGTTCTTC. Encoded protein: CASRGLAGVHEQFF.

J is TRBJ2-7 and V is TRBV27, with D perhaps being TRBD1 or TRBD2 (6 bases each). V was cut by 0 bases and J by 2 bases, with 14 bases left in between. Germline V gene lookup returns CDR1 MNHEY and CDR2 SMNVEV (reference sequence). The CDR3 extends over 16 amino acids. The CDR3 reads CASSLSRGRIPYEQYF. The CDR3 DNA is TGTGCCAGCAGTTTATCACGGGGGCGCATTCCCTACGAGCAGTACTTC.

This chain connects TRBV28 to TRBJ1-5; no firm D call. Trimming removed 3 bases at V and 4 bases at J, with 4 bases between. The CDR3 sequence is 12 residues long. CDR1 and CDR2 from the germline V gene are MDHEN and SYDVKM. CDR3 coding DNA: TGTGCCAGCAGTTTTAAGAATCAGCCCCAGCATTTT. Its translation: CASSFKNQPQHF.

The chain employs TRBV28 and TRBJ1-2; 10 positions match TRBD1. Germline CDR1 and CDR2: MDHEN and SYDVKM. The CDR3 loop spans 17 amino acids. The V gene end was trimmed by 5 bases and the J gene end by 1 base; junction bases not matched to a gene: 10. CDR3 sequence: CASSLPGQGEVNYGYTF. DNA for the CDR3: TGTGCCAGCAGTCTCCCCGGACAGGGGGAGGTTAACTATGGCTACACCTTC.

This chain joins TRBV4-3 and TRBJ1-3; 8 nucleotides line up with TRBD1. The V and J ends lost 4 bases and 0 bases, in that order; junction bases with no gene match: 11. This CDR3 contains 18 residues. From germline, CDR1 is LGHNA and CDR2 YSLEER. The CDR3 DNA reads TGCGCCAGCAGCCTAACTTCGACAGGGGTTTTCTCTGGAAACACCATATATTTT. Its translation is CASSLTSTGVFSGNTIYF.